The 18 T cell receptor beta chains below come from one sample, sequenced in a study of cytomegalovirus exposure and HLA in healthy donors (dated by TCRdb to about 2017). Libraries were made using the immunoSEQ multiplex PCR assay. For the multiplex PCR, a mixture combining 60 forward primers for TCR Vbeta segments and 13 reverse primers for TCR Jbeta segments was used. TCRdb took over this immuneACCESS table, retaining in-frame rearrangements with V and J assigned. Such tables are incomplete; in checked studies, under half of the missing clones stem from an unresolved V gene, and the remainder is unexplained. The sample table contains 53,000 or so clones; only one count was recorded for 70% to 75% of them. Of the sample, 6.8% falls within the top ten clones. The sample taken for sequencing was PBMCs. The receptors stem from a man between 25 and 39 years old in good health and CMV-seropositive.

This clone was seen a single time. The CDR3 DNA follows: TGTGCCAGCAGCCGAGGGACAGGGAGCACAGATACGCAGTATTTT. This encodes CASSRGTGSTDTQYF. The chain carries TRBV7-6 and TRBJ2-3; TRBD1 matches at 9 bases. Trimming removed 5 bases from V and 0 bases from J; junction bases left unmatched: 3. CDR3 size: 15 residues. Germline-derived CDR1 and CDR2 are SGHVS and FNYEAQ.

This clone was recorded a few times. The chain employs TRBV25-1 and TRBJ1-4; 9 bases match TRBD1. The CDR3 loop spans 16 amino acids. The germline CDR1 and CDR2 sequences are MGHDK and SYGVNS. The J segment lost 5 bases and the V segment lost 5 bases, leaving 9 bases of the junction unmatched. The CDR3 spells CASSPSRGQGNEKLFF. As DNA, the CDR3 is TGTGCCAGCAGTCCCAGCAGAGGACAGGGGAATGAAAAACTGTTTTTT.

The chain links TRBV28 to TRBJ1-6; D unclear. The germline V gene encodes CDR1 MDHEN and CDR2 SYDVKM. The CDR3 covers 14 residues. V was trimmed by 10 bases and J by 9 bases, leaving 19 bases between them. The CDR3 sequence: CATSRPRNGSPLHF. For the CDR3, the DNA is TGTGCCACGTCGCGGCCCCGCAACGGTTCACCCCTCCACTTT.

This chain uses TRBV6-4 with TRBJ2-6; D is unresolved. Germline V gives CDR1 MRHNA, CDR2 SNTAGT. Trimming left V 0 bases short and J 1 base short, with 4 bases between. There are 15 residues in the CDR3. The CDR3 DNA sequence: TGTGCCAGCAGTGACTCGACTTCTGGGGCCAACGTCCTGACTTTC. Translation: CASSDSTSGANVLTF.

This chain uses TRBV4-2 with TRBJ2-7; D is perhaps TRBD1 (5 bases). CDR1 LGHNA and CDR2 YNFKEQ come from the germline V gene. V gave up 1 base and J gave up 3 bases, with 7 bases separating them. This CDR3 is built from 13 residues. The CDR3 is CASSQGQLYEQYF. Here the CDR3 DNA reads TGTGCCAGCAGCCAAGGACAGCTCTACGAGCAGTACTTC.

This clone was detected a few times. The chain joins TRBV29-1 to TRBJ2-6; D remains ambiguous. Germline-derived CDR1 and CDR2 are SQVTM and ANQGSEA. CDR3 length equals 12 residues. This CDR3 is CVTQAGANVLTF. The CDR3 DNA reads as TGCGTGACGCAGGCTGGGGCCAACGTCCTGACTTTC.

The chain couples TRBV7-2 to TRBJ1-5, with TRBD1 as a possible D gene (6 bases). Germline V CDR1 and CDR2: SGHTA, FQGNSA. CDR3 size: 15 residues. V lost 5 bases and J 0 bases, leaving 11 bases between the germline ends. DNA of the CDR3: TGTGCCAGCAGCGACCGGGACAATAGCAATCAGCCCCAGCATTTT. It encodes CASSDRDNSNQPQHF. The whole variable domain, filled in from reference TRBV7-2 and TRBJ1-5, reads GAGVSQSPSNKVTEKGKDVELRCDPISGHTALYWYRQSLGQGLEFLIYFQGNSAPDKSGLPSDRFSAERTGGSVSTLTIQRTQQEDSAVYLCASSDRDNSNQPQHFGDGTRLSIL.

This rearrangement joins TRBV19 to TRBJ1-5, with D unresolved. The CDR3 sequence is 15 residues long. Germline CDR1 LNHDA, CDR2 SQIVND (reference sequence). The V end was cut by 3 bases, the J end by 6 bases, with 15 bases between. CDR3 amino acids: CASSIRNEARQPQHF. CDR3 DNA sequence: TGTGCCAGTAGTATTAGGAATGAGGCGCGTCAGCCCCAGCATTTT.

The rearrangement uses TRBV7-8 and TRBJ1-5; D perhaps matches TRBD1 (6 bases). CDR1 is SGHVS and CDR2 is FQNEAQ in the germline V gene. V was trimmed by 1 base and J by 4 bases, leaving 14 bases between them. CDR3 size: 16 residues. The CDR3 DNA follows: TGTGCCAGCAGCTTAGTGCAGGGGCTCGAGAATCAGCCCCAGCATTTT. Residues: CASSLVQGLENQPQHF.

This clone came up a few times. This chain uses TRBV6-1 with TRBJ1-2; 7 positions agree with TRBD1. Germline trimming cut 7 bases from V and 6 bases from J; bases unmatched to any gene: 8. Looked up from germline, CDR1 is MNHNS and CDR2 is SASEGT. The CDR3 consists of 13 residues. The CDR3 reads CASTPRGVDGYTF. The DNA for the CDR3 is TGTGCCAGCACCCCCAGGGGGGTGGATGGCTACACCTTC.

Of note for this clone: At one end the junction does not follow the germline gene, possibly because of a read error. The chain employs TRBV5-6 and TRBJ1-2, with 9 bases fitting TRBD1. The CDR3 is 15 amino acids. Germline CDR1 SGHDT, CDR2 YYEEEE. CDR3 DNA: TGTGCCAGCAGTTTGGGACAGGGAGCTTTCTATGGCTACACCTTC. Translated, it gives CASSLGQGAFYGYTF.

This clone has only one observation. The chain uses TRBV11-3 and TRBJ2-7; possibly TRBD2 for D (6 bases). This CDR3 comprises 13 residues. V was cut by 3 bases and J by 7 bases, with 13 bases left in between. Per germline, CDR1 SGHNT and CDR2 YENEEA. CDR3 bases: TGTGCCAGCAGCTTTGGGGGGACGGGTGAGCAGTACTTC. It is translated as CASSFGGTGEQYF.

This clone was seen a handful of times. The chain links TRBV4-3 to TRBJ1-2, with D perhaps matching TRBD1 (5 bases). CDR1 and CDR2 (germline): LGHNA, YSLEER. Trimming removed 1 base at V and 8 bases at J, with 20 bases between. The CDR3 is made up of 16 amino acids. CDR3 in amino acids: CASSQVAWGRRGGYTF. The CDR3 coding sequence is TGCGCCAGCAGCCAAGTAGCGTGGGGCAGGAGGGGAGGCTACACCTTC.

The chain employs TRBV7-9 and TRBJ1-2; 8 nucleotides match TRBD1. V shed 5 bases and J 5 bases; nucleotides not matched to a gene: 4. The CDR3 runs to 13 residues. From germline, CDR1 is SEHNR and CDR2 FQNEAQ (reference sequence). The DNA of the CDR3 is TGTGCCAGCAGCAAGACAGGGGTTTATGGCTACACCTTC. It codes for CASSKTGVYGYTF.

The chain joins TRBV7-2 to TRBJ1-5; TRBD1 might be the D (5 bases). Germline V CDR1 and CDR2: SGHTA, FQGNSA. With 1 base removed from V and 9 bases from J, the gap between germline ends came to 13 bases. The CDR3 length is 14 residues. The CDR3 region has the DNA TGTGCCAGCAGCTTAGGCGGGGGAGAACGGCCCCAGCATTTT. Translation: CASSLGGGERPQHF.

This clone appeared once. The chain uses TRBV7-9 and TRBJ1-2; D ambiguous. This CDR3 contains 14 residues. V lost 4 bases and J lost 8, with 17 bases in between. The germline V gene encodes CDR1 SEHNR and CDR2 FQNEAQ (reference sequence). The CDR3 nucleotides read TGTGCCAGCAGCTCCCTCGGGAGGAACTTCGGCTACACCTTC. Translated, it gives CASSSLGRNFGYTF. The complete variable domain, with remaining parts taken from reference TRBV7-9 and TRBJ1-2, reads DTGVSQNPRHKITKRGQNVTFRCDPISEHNRLYWYRQTLGQGPEFLTYFQNEAQLEKSRLLSDRFSAERPKGSFSTLEIQRTEQGDSAMYLCASSSLGRNFGYTFGSGTRLTVV.

CDR3 nucleotide sequence: TGTGCCTGGAGTGCGGGACAGGGTTCTGTGGGCTACACCTTC. As protein: CAWSAGQGSVGYTF. The genes are TRBV30 and TRBJ1-2; TRBD1 aligns across 9 bases. V was clipped by 1 base and J by 8 bases; unmatched bases: 8. Looked up from germline, CDR1 is GTSNPN and CDR2 is SVGIG (reference sequence). The CDR3 loop spans 14 amino acids.

This clone was seen once. This chain links TRBV11-2 with TRBJ1-1; no clear D. Germline lookup yields CDR1 SGHAT and CDR2 FQNNGV. This CDR3 spans 13 amino acids. Trimming took off 1 base at V and 6 bases at J, with 9 bases between the two ends. The CDR3 loop reads CASSLGVAAEAFF. The DNA for the CDR3 is TGTGCCAGCAGCTTAGGGGTCGCGGCTGAAGCTTTCTTT.